This is a list of T cell receptor beta chains from one sample in a study of cytomegalovirus exposure and HLA in healthy donors. Sequenced by immunoSEQ multiplex PCR; TCRdb stores in-frame clones only, minus some. The sample records tens of thousands of clones, roughly 69% being singletons. The specimen sequenced was PBMCs. All receptors come from a woman aged 45 to 65 in good health and CMV-seronegative. Both conserved end residues are part of each CDR3. D genes are given only for firm matches. A clone size is listed for some rows: how often the clone was seen (once, few, many), or a class if it is expanded.

clone_size	v_call	d_call	j_call	cdr3_aa	cdr3_nt
-	TRBV5-1	-	TRBJ2-1	CASSLNRAGNEQFF	TGCGCCAGCAGCTTGAACAGGGCGGGCAATGAGCAGTTCTTC
few	TRBV6-6	TRBD2	TRBJ2-7	CASTQPASGAYEQYF	TGTGCCAGCACCCAGCCGGCTAGCGGAGCCTACGAGCAGTACTTC
-	TRBV6-5	-	TRBJ1-4	CASRIPGGKLFF	TGTGCCAGCAGAATCCCGGGGGGGAAACTGTTTTTT
few	TRBV2	TRBD1	TRBJ1-1	CASVNRGGNTEAFF	TGTGCCAGCGTAAACAGGGGAGGGAACACTGAAGCTTTCTTT
-	TRBV7-8	-	TRBJ2-6	CASSLGSGLSSGANVLTF	TGTGCCAGCAGCTTAGGCTCGGGACTCAGCTCTGGGGCCAACGTCCTGACTTTC
-	TRBV5-1	TRBD2	TRBJ2-3	CASSLAGSADTQYF	TGCGCCAGCAGCTTAGCGGGATCGGCAGATACGCAGTATTTT
many	TRBV19	-	TRBJ2-7	CASRTSNTAYEQYF	TGTGCCAGTAGGACAAGTAATACCGCCTACGAGCAGTACTTC
-	TRBV30	TRBD2	TRBJ2-1	CAWTGGRAYNEQFF	TGTGCCTGGACCGGCGGGAGGGCCTACAATGAGCAGTTCTTC
-	TRBV30	TRBD1	TRBJ1-5	CAWSTGTDYNQPQHF	TGTGCCTGGAGTACCGGGACAGACTACAATCAGCCCCAGCATTTT
once	TRBV5-1	-	TRBJ2-1	CASTRRLSYNEQFF	TGCGCCAGCACGCGGAGACTCTCCTACAATGAGCAGTTCTTC
-	TRBV5-6	-	TRBJ1-4	CASSLIGYGEKLFF	TGTGCCAGCAGCTTGATCGGGTATGGTGAAAAACTGTTTTTT
once	TRBV5-1	-	TRBJ2-3	CASSLPGAPDTQYF	TGCGCCAGCAGCTTGCCGGGAGCTCCAGATACGCAGTATTTT
many	TRBV2	TRBD2	TRBJ2-1	CASRRNGGTYNEQFF	TGTGCCAGCAGGAGGAACGGGGGGACCTACAATGAGCAGTTCTTC
-	TRBV6-5	TRBD1	TRBJ2-7	CASSYSTGASYEQYF	TGTGCCAGCAGTTACTCGACAGGGGCCTCCTACGAGCAGTACTTC
once	TRBV5-1	TRBD1	TRBJ1-2	CASSSGGTGDGYTF	TGCGCCAGCAGCTCGGGGGGGACAGGGGATGGCTACACCTTC
few	TRBV29-1	TRBD1	TRBJ1-1	CSVLPGGFMNTEAFF	TGCAGCGTACTCCCAGGGGGTTTCATGAACACTGAAGCTTTCTTT
-	TRBV5-6	-	TRBJ1-5	CASSFGGGFNQPQHF	TGTGCCAGCAGCTTTGGGGGGGGGTTCAATCAGCCCCAGCATTTT
-	TRBV9	-	TRBJ1-2	CASSVDVRGDYGYTF	TGTGCCAGCAGCGTAGATGTCAGGGGAGACTATGGCTACACCTTC
-	TRBV5-1	TRBD1	TRBJ2-2	CASSRDRANTGELFF	TGCGCCAGCAGCCGGGACAGGGCGAACACCGGGGAGCTGTTTTTT
-	TRBV2	TRBD1	TRBJ2-2	CASRGQETTGELFF	TGTGCCAGCAGGGGACAGGAAACCACCGGGGAGCTGTTTTTT
-	TRBV19	TRBD2	TRBJ2-3	CASSIVSSGRPSVTADTQYF	TGTGCCAGTAGTATCGTATCTAGCGGGAGGCCATCGGTGACTGCAGATACGCAGTATTTT
-	TRBV30	-	TRBJ2-7	CAWTGLEQYF	TGTGCCTGGACTGGGCTTGAGCAGTACTTC
-	TRBV2	-	TRBJ2-3	CASRQLVPDTQYF	TGTGCCAGCAGACAGCTGGTCCCAGATACGCAGTATTTT